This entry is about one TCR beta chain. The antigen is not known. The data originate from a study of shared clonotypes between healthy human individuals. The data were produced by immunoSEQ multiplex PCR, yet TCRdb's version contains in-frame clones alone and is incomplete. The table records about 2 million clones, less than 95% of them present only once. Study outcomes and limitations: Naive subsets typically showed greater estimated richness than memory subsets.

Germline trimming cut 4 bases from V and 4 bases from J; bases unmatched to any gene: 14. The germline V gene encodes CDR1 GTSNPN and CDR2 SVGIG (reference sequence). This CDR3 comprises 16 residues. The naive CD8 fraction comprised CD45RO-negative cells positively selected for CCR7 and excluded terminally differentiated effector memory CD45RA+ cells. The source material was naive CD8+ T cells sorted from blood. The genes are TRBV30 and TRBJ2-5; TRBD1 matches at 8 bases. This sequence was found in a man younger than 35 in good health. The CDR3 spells CAWMEVGQGIGETQYF. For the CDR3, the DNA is TGTGCCTGGATGGAGGTTGGACAGGGCATTGGAGAGACCCAGTACTTC.